This TCR beta chain was obtained from a study of T cell responses to AZD1222 COVID-19 vaccine. Whole-study results and caveats: At study baseline, merely about 6 AZD1222 recipients were seropositive. Spike was spanned by vaccine-associated CD4 TCRs, which were dominant at 160-218 and 743-854. Compared with day 0, the breadth and depth of the Spike-specific TCR repertoire rose significantly after two doses of AZD1222. Most donors were white British and more were female, and clonal diversity was possibly underestimated.

TCRdb keeps only in-frame clones here, not all; method: immunoSEQ multiplex PCR. Of about 40,000 clones listed, around 80% are singletons. With regard to this clone: What it recognizes is unknown.

Between the trimmed V and J ends, which lost 0 bases and 0 bases, there was a span of 12 bases. Germline V CDR1 and CDR2: KGHSY, FQNENV. This CDR3 contains 17 residues. The chain carries TRBV16 and TRBJ1-3; D remains unclear. This clonotype was obtained from an adult who received the AZD1222 COVID-19 vaccine. The sample in question was peripheral blood, obtained 28 days after the second AZD1222 dose. The CDR3 DNA follows: TGTGCCAGCAGCCAATCGGGGAACCCCAACTCTGGAAACACCATATATTTT. This sequence encodes CASSQSGNPNSGNTIYF.